Listed here are 16 T cell receptor beta chains from one sample, sequenced in a study of T cell responses to AZD1222 COVID-19 vaccine. Libraries were prepared by immunoSEQ multiplex PCR; TCRdb keeps only in-frame clonotypes and omits some of them. Of 85,000 to 95,000 clones detected, around 89% appear once; the ten largest clones hold around 8%. The source was peripheral blood, collected on day 0 of AZD1222 vaccination. Source of these receptors: an adult in good health.

The chain has TRBV9 and TRBJ2-4; 10 nucleotides line up with TRBD1. CDR1 SGDLS and CDR2 YYNGEE come from the germline V gene. The V gene end was trimmed by 3 bases and the J gene end by 8 bases; junction bases not matched to a gene: 2. CDR3 length: 13 residues. In DNA form, the CDR3 reads TGTGCCAGCAGCGAAGGACAGGGGGACATTCAGTACTTC. Translating gives CASSEGQGDIQYF.

This clone came up once. The chain has TRBV4-1 and TRBJ1-4; 9 bases map to TRBD1. CDR1 is MGHRA, CDR2 YSYEKL, per germline. Trimming removed 8 bases from V and 8 bases from J; junction bases left unmatched: 12. The CDR3 runs to 15 residues. The CDR3 region has the DNA TGCGCCAGCGCCAACTTGGACAGGGGAGGAGAAAAACTGTTTTTT. It specifies CASANLDRGGEKLFF.

The table lists this clone with a count of one. The rearrangement joins TRBV19 to TRBJ2-1; perhaps TRBD1 as D (6 bases). This CDR3 comprises 15 residues. The ends were cut back, 4 bases at V and 5 bases at J, with 15 bases in the middle. Germline CDR1 reads LNHDA; CDR2 reads SQIVND (reference sequence). CDR3 in DNA: TGTGCCAGTAGTACCTCAGGGGTAGGACACAATGAGCAGTTCTTC. Its translation: CASSTSGVGHNEQFF.

The V call is TRBV6-1, the J call TRBJ1-6; D remains unclear. Trimming pared 1 base from V and 4 bases from J, leaving 8 bases between. This CDR3 comprises 15 residues. Germline values: CDR1 MNHNS, CDR2 SASEGT. The CDR3 region is CASSEGVSYNSPLHF. In DNA, the CDR3 is TGTGCCAGCAGTGAAGGGGTTTCGTATAATTCACCCCTCCACTTT.

The chain combines TRBV9 with TRBJ1-3; TRBD1 aligns across 9 bases. The CDR3 length is 15 residues. The germline V gene has CDR1 SGDLS and CDR2 YYNGEE. V lost 3 bases, J lost 4 bases, and 5 bases stayed unmatched. This CDR3 reads CASSDRGLSGNTIYF. As DNA, the CDR3 is TGTGCCAGCAGCGACAGGGGGCTCAGCGGAAACACCATATATTTT.

The chain has TRBV10-3 and TRBJ1-3; unclear D gene. Germline loops: CDR1 ENHRY, CDR2 SYGVKD. Trimming cost V 3 bases and J 0 bases, with 15 bases left between them. CDR3 size: 17 residues. In DNA, the CDR3 is TGTGCCATCAGTGAACTAACCGGGAGACACTCTGGAAACACCATATATTTT. This translates into CAISELTGRHSGNTIYF.

This chain links TRBV7-6 with TRBJ2-5; D might be TRBD2 (6 bases). V was shortened by 3 bases and J by 4 bases, with 12 bases between the two germline ends. CDR3 length equals 14 residues. The germline CDR1 and CDR2 sequences are SGHVS and FNYEAQ. The CDR3 DNA follows: TGTGCCAGCAGCTTTTGGCGGGATGGAGAGACCCAGTACTTC. Protein product: CASSFWRDGETQYF.

This clone was observed a few times. This chain links TRBV25-1 with TRBJ1-1; 8 bases are a match to TRBD1. J gave up 3 bases and V 6 bases, and 3 bases lay outside the gene matches. There are 13 residues in the CDR3. Germline values: CDR1 MGHDK, CDR2 SYGVNS. CDR3 in amino acids: CASSRGLDTEAFF. The CDR3 coding sequence is TGTGCCAGCAGCAGGGGGCTCGACACTGAAGCTTTCTTT.

The J gene is TRBJ2-1, the V gene TRBV9; 15 bases are shared with TRBD2. Germline loops: CDR1 SGDLS, CDR2 YYNGEE. This CDR3 is built from 21 residues. The V segment lost 3 bases and the J segment 6 bases; nucleotides outside the gene matches: 19. CDR3 amino acids: CASSANAGTSGGLYLLNEQFF. In nucleotides, the CDR3 is TGTGCCAGCAGCGCAAACGCAGGGACTAGCGGGGGGCTATATCTCCTCAATGAGCAGTTCTTC. The whole variable domain, filled in from reference TRBV9 and TRBJ2-1, reads DSGVTQTPKHLITATGQRVTLRCSPRSGDLSVYWYQQSLDQGLQFLIQYYNGEERAKGNILERFSAQQFPDLHSELNLSSLELGDSALYFCASSANAGTSGGLYLLNEQFFGPGTRLTVL.

The CDR3 coding sequence is TGTGCCAGCAGCGTCGGGACAGGGGGTAATGGCTACACCTTC. It codes for CASSVGTGGNGYTF. The chain is built from TRBV7-9 and TRBJ1-2; 11 nucleotides match TRBD1. CDR1 and CDR2 from the germline V gene are SEHNR and FQNEAQ (reference sequence). V dropped 5 bases and J dropped 6; count of bases not matched to a gene: 5. There are 14 residues in the CDR3.

This chain links TRBV27 with TRBJ2-3; D gene ambiguous. The CDR3 runs 12 residues. The germline CDR1 and CDR2 sequences are MNHEY and SMNVEV (reference sequence). V shed 6 bases and J shed 4 bases, with 8 bases lying between them. The CDR3 region is CASSRTPDTQYF. The CDR3 coding sequence is TGTGCCAGCAGCCGTACCCCAGATACGCAGTATTTT.

This chain connects TRBV18 to TRBJ1-1; 8 bases fit TRBD1. Per germline, CDR1 KGHSH and CDR2 LQKENI. The CDR3 length is 15 residues. V trimming: 3 bases; J trimming: 6 bases; junction bases outside the gene matches: 9. CDR3 sequence (DNA): TGTGCCAGCTCACCGAGAACAGGGGGGAGGGCTGAAGCTTTCTTT. Protein sequence: CASSPRTGGRAEAFF.

This chain joins TRBV6-6 and TRBJ2-5; the D gene is possibly TRBD1 (5 bases). This CDR3 contains 14 residues. Germline V gene lookup returns CDR1 MNHNY and CDR2 SVGAGI (reference sequence). The V end lost 2 bases, the J end lost 9 bases, and 16 bases lay between the germline ends. Written as DNA, the CDR3 is TGTGCCAGCAGTTACATGGACATAGAAGGGGCCCAGTACTTC. Translation gives CASSYMDIEGAQYF.

The V call is TRBV5-6, the J call TRBJ1-4; 7 bases line up with TRBD1. The ends lost 4 bases at V and 5 bases at J; junction bases unmatched: 8. The CDR3 contains 15 residues. Germline CDR1 is SGHDT and CDR2 is YYEEEE. This CDR3 reads CASSLSRDRNEKLFF. Here the CDR3 DNA reads TGTGCCAGCAGCCTCAGCCGGGACAGAAATGAAAAACTGTTTTTT.

The V gene is TRBV18, the J gene TRBJ1-1; D gene uncertain. The CDR3 runs to 14 residues. The germline V gene encodes CDR1 KGHSH and CDR2 LQKENI. V lost 3 bases and J 3 bases, leaving 11 bases between the germline ends. As DNA, the CDR3 is TGTGCCAGCTCACCCTACAGTCGAGACACTGAAGCTTTCTTT. Translated: CASSPYSRDTEAFF.

This chain uses TRBV18 with TRBJ1-2, with TRBD1 matching 9 bases. The trim removed 3 bases at V and 4 bases at J, leaving 6 bases unmatched. The CDR3 runs to 15 residues. The germline gives CDR1 KGHSH, CDR2 LQKENI. As DNA, the CDR3 is TGTGCCAGCTCACCCGGACAGGGGCATCCCTATGGCTACACCTTC. Residues: CASSPGQGHPYGYTF.